This T cell receptor (beta chain) is from a study of cytomegalovirus exposure and HLA in healthy donors. It was with 60 Vbeta and 13 Jbeta primers that the PCR ran. Generated by immunoSEQ multiplex PCR, the TCRdb table keeps only in-frame clones and is missing some. The top ten hold 2.7% of the sample, which has 90,000 or so clones, just under 70% seen once. Germline lookup yields CDR1 SGHTA and CDR2 FQGTGA. V gave up 5 bases and J gave up 12 bases, with 14 bases separating them. The CDR3 runs to 12 residues. The rearrangement uses TRBV7-3 and TRBJ2-1, with D perhaps TRBD2 (6 bases). Sequencing was done on a sample of PBMCs. The clonotype comes from a man aged 45-65 years in good health and CMV-seronegative. CDR3 nucleotide sequence: TGTGCCAGCAGCGCAGGAGGGACGGTGCAGTTCTTC. Translated: CASSAGGTVQFF.